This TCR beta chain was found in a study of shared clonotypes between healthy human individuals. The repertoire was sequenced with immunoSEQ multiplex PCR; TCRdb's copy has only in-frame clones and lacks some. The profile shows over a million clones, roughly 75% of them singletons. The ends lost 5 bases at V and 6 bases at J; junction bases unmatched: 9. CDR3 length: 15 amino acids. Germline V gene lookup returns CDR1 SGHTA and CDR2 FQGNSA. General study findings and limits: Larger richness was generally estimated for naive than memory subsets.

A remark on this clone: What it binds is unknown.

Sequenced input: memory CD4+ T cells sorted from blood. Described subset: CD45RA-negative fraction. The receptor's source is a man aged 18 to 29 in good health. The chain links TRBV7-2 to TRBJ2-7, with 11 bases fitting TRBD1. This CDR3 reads CASSLTGQGDLEQYF. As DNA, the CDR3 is TGTGCCAGCAGCCTCACGGGACAGGGGGACCTCGAGCAGTACTTC.